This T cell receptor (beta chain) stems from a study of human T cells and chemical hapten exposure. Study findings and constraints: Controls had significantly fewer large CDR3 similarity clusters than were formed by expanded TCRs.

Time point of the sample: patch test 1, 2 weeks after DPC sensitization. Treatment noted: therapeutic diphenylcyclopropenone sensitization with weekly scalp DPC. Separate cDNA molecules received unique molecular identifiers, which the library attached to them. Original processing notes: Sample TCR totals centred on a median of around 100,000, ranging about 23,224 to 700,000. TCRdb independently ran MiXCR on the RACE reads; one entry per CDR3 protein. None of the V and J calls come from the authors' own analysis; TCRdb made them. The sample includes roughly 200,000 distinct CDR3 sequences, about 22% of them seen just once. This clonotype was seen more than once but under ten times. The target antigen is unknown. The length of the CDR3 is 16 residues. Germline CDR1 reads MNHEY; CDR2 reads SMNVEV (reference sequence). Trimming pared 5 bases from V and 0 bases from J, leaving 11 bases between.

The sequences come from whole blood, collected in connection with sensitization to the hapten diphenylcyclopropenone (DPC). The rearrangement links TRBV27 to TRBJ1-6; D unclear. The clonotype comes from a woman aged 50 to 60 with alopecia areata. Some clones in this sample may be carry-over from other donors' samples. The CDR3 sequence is CASSAGLSSYNSPLHF. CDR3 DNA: TGTGCCAGCAGTGCGGGCCTTAGCTCCTATAATTCACCCCTCCACTTT.